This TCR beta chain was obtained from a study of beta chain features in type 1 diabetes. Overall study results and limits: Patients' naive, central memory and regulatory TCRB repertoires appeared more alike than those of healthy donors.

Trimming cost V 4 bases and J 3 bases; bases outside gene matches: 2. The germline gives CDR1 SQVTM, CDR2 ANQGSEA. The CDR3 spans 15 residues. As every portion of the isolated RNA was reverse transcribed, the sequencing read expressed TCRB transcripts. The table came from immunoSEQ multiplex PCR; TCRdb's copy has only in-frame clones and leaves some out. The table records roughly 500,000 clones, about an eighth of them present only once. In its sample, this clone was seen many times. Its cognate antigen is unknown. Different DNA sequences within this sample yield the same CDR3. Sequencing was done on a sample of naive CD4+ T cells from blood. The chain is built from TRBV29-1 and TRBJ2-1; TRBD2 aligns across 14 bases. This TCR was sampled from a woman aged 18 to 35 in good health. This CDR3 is CSVGGTSGSYNEQFF. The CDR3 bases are TGCAGCGTTGGGGGGACTAGCGGGAGCTACAATGAGCAGTTCTTC.